The rows below give T cell receptor beta chains drawn from one sample of a study of shared clonotypes between healthy human individuals. The table came from immunoSEQ multiplex PCR; TCRdb's copy has only in-frame clones and leaves some out. Among about 480,000 clones listed, about 75% were seen once. The source material was PBMCs. Receptors were obtained from a woman in her forties in good health. Some clones in this sample may be carry-over from other donors' samples. Each CDR3 is given with its conserved first and last residue. D genes are given only for firm matches.

D gene: TRBD1; J gene: TRBJ2-7; V gene: TRBV5-6; CDR3 protein: CASSPRGTGSYEQYF
D gene: .; J gene: TRBJ2-1; V gene: TRBV4-3; CDR3 protein: CASSQAVDGEQFF
D gene: .; J gene: TRBJ2-1; V gene: TRBV5-6; CDR3 protein: CASSFGRSNEQFF
D gene: .; J gene: TRBJ2-3; V gene: TRBV18; CDR3 protein: CASSPGRAASTDTQYF
D gene: .; J gene: TRBJ1-4; V gene: TRBV28; CDR3 protein: CASRQGLEKLFF
D gene: TRBD1; J gene: TRBJ1-5; V gene: TRBV5-6; CDR3 protein: CASSLRGQPYQPQHF
D gene: .; J gene: TRBJ2-2; V gene: TRBV28; CDR3 protein: CASSPSGTPQNGELFF
D gene: TRBD2; J gene: TRBJ2-7; V gene: TRBV27; CDR3 protein: CASRRLAGGSPNSYEQYF
D gene: .; J gene: TRBJ2-7; V gene: TRBV19; CDR3 protein: CASSIAHLGDYEQYF
D gene: TRBD1; J gene: TRBJ2-1; V gene: TRBV4-3; CDR3 protein: CASSQDGPGQPYNEQFF
D gene: .; J gene: TRBJ2-7; V gene: TRBV18; CDR3 protein: CASSSSGVYEQYF
D gene: TRBD2; J gene: TRBJ2-1; V gene: TRBV5-1; CDR3 protein: CASSLGTREGPYNEQFF
D gene: .; J gene: TRBJ2-3; V gene: TRBV27; CDR3 protein: CASSPGPRGTDTQYF
D gene: TRBD2; J gene: TRBJ2-2; V gene: TRBV5-1; CDR3 protein: CASSLELAGGTGELFF
D gene: TRBD2; J gene: TRBJ2-1; V gene: TRBV7-3; CDR3 protein: CASSRGGRNNEQFF
D gene: TRBD2; J gene: TRBJ2-3; V gene: TRBV7-2; CDR3 protein: CASSPGGAGDTQYF
D gene: TRBD1; J gene: TRBJ2-2; V gene: TRBV4-2; CDR3 protein: CASSLDRAWEELFF
D gene: .; J gene: TRBJ2-3; V gene: TRBV5-6; CDR3 protein: CASSHDSTDTQYF
D gene: .; J gene: TRBJ2-7; V gene: TRBV15; CDR3 protein: CATSRDPIGTSRYEQYF
D gene: TRBD2; J gene: TRBJ2-7; V gene: TRBV7-2; CDR3 protein: CASSSVGLAGGRRREQYF
D gene: TRBD1; J gene: TRBJ1-1; V gene: TRBV28; CDR3 protein: CASSGGDRLMNTEAFF
D gene: .; J gene: .; V gene: TRBV6-5; CDR3 protein: CASSYSPTQSSYEQYF
D gene: .; J gene: TRBJ2-3; V gene: TRBV5-1; CDR3 protein: CASSTGTTSTDTQYF
D gene: .; J gene: TRBJ2-7; V gene: TRBV7-9; CDR3 protein: CASSRGPPLASGSYEQYF
D gene: .; J gene: TRBJ2-7; V gene: TRBV5-1; CDR3 protein: CASSLGPGLLEQYF
D gene: TRBD2; J gene: TRBJ2-7; V gene: TRBV5-1; CDR3 protein: CASSLAPGRYEQYF
D gene: .; J gene: TRBJ2-7; V gene: TRBV30; CDR3 protein: CAWRREGWASYEQYF
D gene: TRBD1; J gene: TRBJ1-3; V gene: TRBV28; CDR3 protein: CASSSPGQVGNTIYF
D gene: TRBD1; J gene: TRBJ2-1; V gene: TRBV6-1; CDR3 protein: CASGGTGGYNEQFF
D gene: .; J gene: TRBJ2-5; V gene: TRBV15; CDR3 protein: CATAALEGETQYF
D gene: .; J gene: TRBJ2-7; V gene: TRBV10-3; CDR3 protein: CAISEMRDSREQYF
D gene: TRBD2; J gene: TRBJ2-1; V gene: TRBV14; CDR3 protein: CASSQARGGLAGRRSYNEQFF
D gene: .; J gene: TRBJ1-2; V gene: TRBV5-1; CDR3 protein: CASSLDRSNYGYTF
D gene: TRBD2; J gene: TRBJ2-7; V gene: TRBV18; CDR3 protein: CASSPRTSGASDGSGQYF
D gene: TRBD1; J gene: TRBJ1-3; V gene: TRBV27; CDR3 protein: CASSSRDSLGNTIYF
D gene: .; J gene: TRBJ2-2; V gene: TRBV19; CDR3 protein: CASWSRVLGTGELFF
D gene: .; J gene: TRBJ2-7; V gene: TRBV18; CDR3 protein: CASSPPGFLYEQYF
D gene: .; J gene: TRBJ2-1; V gene: TRBV2; CDR3 protein: CASSGDLNEQFF
D gene: TRBD2; J gene: TRBJ2-1; V gene: TRBV15; CDR3 protein: CATSRSSGRLNEQFF
D gene: .; J gene: TRBJ2-7; V gene: TRBV28; CDR3 protein: CASSLWGYEQYF
D gene: .; J gene: TRBJ2-3; V gene: TRBV5-4; CDR3 protein: CASSSSDYSTDTQYF
D gene: TRBD2; J gene: TRBJ2-5; V gene: TRBV7-8; CDR3 protein: CASDTGGRAVETQYF
D gene: TRBD2; J gene: TRBJ2-1; V gene: TRBV5-1; CDR3 protein: CASSTNPGTSGEQFF
D gene: .; J gene: TRBJ2-2; V gene: TRBV2; CDR3 protein: CASLRQRNTGELFF
D gene: TRBD2; J gene: TRBJ2-7; V gene: TRBV7-2; CDR3 protein: CASTQGGTSVYEQYF
D gene: TRBD1; J gene: TRBJ1-5; V gene: TRBV18; CDR3 protein: CASSQRGQRSSGNQPQHF
D gene: .; J gene: TRBJ2-1; V gene: TRBV20-1; CDR3 protein: CSANYNEQFF
D gene: TRBD2; J gene: TRBJ2-7; V gene: TRBV5-1; CDR3 protein: CASRRSGLAVYEQYF
D gene: .; J gene: TRBJ1-1; V gene: TRBV6-6; CDR3 protein: CASSYSGTNTEAFF
D gene: TRBD2; J gene: TRBJ2-1; V gene: TRBV18; CDR3 protein: CASSPAVAGERYEQFF
D gene: TRBD2; J gene: TRBJ2-7; V gene: TRBV9; CDR3 protein: CASSGTSEPYEQYF
D gene: TRBD2; J gene: TRBJ2-7; V gene: TRBV7-9; CDR3 protein: CASSRLLAGEQYF
D gene: .; J gene: TRBJ1-4; V gene: TRBV30; CDR3 protein: CAWSNEKLFF
D gene: .; J gene: TRBJ1-2; V gene: TRBV19; CDR3 protein: CASSMSEGYPYGYTF